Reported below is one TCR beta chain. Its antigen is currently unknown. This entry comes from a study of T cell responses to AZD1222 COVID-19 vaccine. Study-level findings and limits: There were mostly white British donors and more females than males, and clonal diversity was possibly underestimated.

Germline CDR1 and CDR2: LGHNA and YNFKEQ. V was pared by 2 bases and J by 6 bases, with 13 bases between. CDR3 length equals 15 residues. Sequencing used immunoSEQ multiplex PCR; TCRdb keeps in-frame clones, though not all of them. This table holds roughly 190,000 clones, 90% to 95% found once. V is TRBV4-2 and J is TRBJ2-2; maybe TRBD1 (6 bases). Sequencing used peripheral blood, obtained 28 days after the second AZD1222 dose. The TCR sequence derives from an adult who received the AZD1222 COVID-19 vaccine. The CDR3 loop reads CASSQLAGVAGELFF. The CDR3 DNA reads TGTGCCAGCAGCCAACTTGCAGGGGTGGCCGGGGAGCTGTTTTTT.